This T cell receptor beta chain was retrieved from a study of blood T cell repertoires in COVID-19. Whole-study context: Collection of acute and convalescent COVID-19 samples took place in the United States, Italy and Spain. The analysed material was cDNA or gDNA that came from T cells, B-cell-depleted T cells, or PBMCs.

Germline loops: CDR1 LNHDA, CDR2 SQIVND (reference sequence). The CDR3 consists of 13 residues. Trimming took off 4 bases at V and 4 bases at J, with 10 bases between the two ends. Authors' analysis steps: Counts of nucleated cells, estimated from reference gene primer amplification, were obtained. TCRdb keeps only in-frame clones here, not all; method: immunoSEQ multiplex PCR. That table gives V, J and clone size, and the DNA gave D and trimming. This table holds 400,000 to 500,000 clones, roughly 89% found once. Sequencing was done on a sample of peripheral blood. The J gene is TRBJ1-1, the V gene TRBV19; D is possibly TRBD1 (6 bases). The sequence derives from a woman aged 25-40 years with active or convalescent COVID-19. The CDR3 coding sequence is TGTGCCAGTAGTACCCAGGGGAGCACTGAAGCTTTCTTT. Amino acids: CASSTQGSTEAFF.